The 27 T cell receptor beta chains below all came from one sample that was sequenced in a study of CD8+ T cells in alopecia areata. Extracted RNA was reverse transcribed into cDNA, the sequencing template. Profiled with immunoSEQ multiplex PCR; TCRdb holds only in-frame clones, not every one. The repertoire consists of under 150,000 clones, with 47% occurring once and the leading ten covering under 12%. The sequencing sample was made of NKG2D-low CD8+ T cells sorted from blood. These receptors were taken from a human donor with alopecia areata.

The chain couples TRBV29-1 to TRBJ1-2; the D gene is possibly TRBD1 (5 bases). Trimming removed 7 bases at V and 8 bases at J, with 14 bases between. Germline V CDR1 and CDR2: SQVTM, ANQGSEA. This CDR3 has 11 amino acids. The CDR3 reads CSAAGLSGYTF. CDR3 coding DNA: TGCAGCGCAGCGGGACTCTCCGGCTACACCTTC. Full variable domain (remainder filled in from reference TRBV29-1 and TRBJ1-2): SAVISQKPSRDICQRGTSLTIQCQVDSQVTMMFWYRQQPGQSLTLIATANQGSEATYESGFVIDKFPISRPNLTFSTLTVSNMSPEDSSIYLCSAAGLSGYTFGSGTRLTVV.

The V gene is TRBV29-1, the J gene TRBJ1-2, with 7 bases aligning to TRBD1. From germline, CDR1 is SQVTM and CDR2 ANQGSEA. This CDR3 has 13 amino acids. J was trimmed by 6 bases and V by 3 bases; bases with no gene match: 7. The CDR3 DNA reads TGCAGCGTTGAGTCAGGGGGGAGGGATGGCTACACCTTC. This translates into CSVESGGRDGYTF. Full variable domain (outside the CDR3, taken from reference TRBV29-1 and TRBJ1-2): SAVISQKPSRDICQRGTSLTIQCQVDSQVTMMFWYRQQPGQSLTLIATANQGSEATYESGFVIDKFPISRPNLTFSTLTVSNMSPEDSSIYLCSVESGGRDGYTFGSGTRLTVV.

CDR3 sequence (DNA): TGTGCCAGCCCTGGGAGCCTGGGCGGACTTTCGCAGTATTTT. Translated, it gives CASPGSLGGLSQYF. This chain uses TRBV2 with TRBJ2-3; D possibly corresponds to TRBD2 (5 bases). CDR3 size: 14 residues. Looked up from germline, CDR1 is SNHLY and CDR2 is FYNNEI. V was trimmed by 8 bases and J by 10 bases, leaving 22 bases between them.

About this clone itself: One junction end disagrees with the germline gene, perhaps due to a read error. This sequence joins TRBV25-1 and TRBJ2-5, with 7 positions matching TRBD2. The germline CDR1 and CDR2 sequences are MGHDK and SYGVNS. This CDR3 is built from 10 residues. The chain's CDR3 is CASRRESQYF. CDR3 coding DNA: TGTGCCAGCAGGCGGGAGAGCCAGTACTTC.

The V and J genes are TRBV4-1 and TRBJ1-1; the D gene is possibly TRBD1 (5 bases). Trimming removed 1 base at V and 8 bases at J, with 11 bases between. The CDR3 covers 13 residues. Germline values: CDR1 MGHRA, CDR2 YSYEKL. CDR3 in DNA: TGCGCCAGCAGCCAAGGGGGGGGTTTAGAAGCTTTCTTT. Translated: CASSQGGGLEAFF.

The chain uses TRBV29-1 and TRBJ2-7; a weak D match, TRBD2 (5 bases). The CDR3 has 12 amino acids. CDR1 SQVTM and CDR2 ANQGSEA come from the germline V gene. V was pared by 3 bases and J by 6 bases, with 12 bases between. The CDR3, as DNA: TGCAGCGTTGAGGGCGGACGGGGCGAGCAGTACTTC. Translating gives CSVEGGRGEQYF.

In DNA, the CDR3 is TGTGCCACCCCGAACCCTTTCGGCAGAAGCACAGATACGCAGTATTTT. Its protein is CATPNPFGRSTDTQYF. The chain carries TRBV2 and TRBJ2-3; D call uncertain. The germline gives CDR1 SNHLY, CDR2 FYNNEI. Trimming pared 10 bases from V and 0 bases from J, leaving 20 bases between. This CDR3 is built from 16 residues.

This clone was found a few times. The chain couples TRBV4-2 to TRBJ2-1, with D tentatively TRBD1 or TRBD2 (5 bases each). Looked up from germline, CDR1 is LGHNA and CDR2 is YNFKEQ. The V end lost 5 bases, the J end lost 5 bases, and 13 bases lay between the germline ends. The CDR3 runs 14 residues. The CDR3 nucleotides are TGTGCCAGCAGCTCGGAGGACAACGACAATGAGCAGTTCTTC. Its translation: CASSSEDNDNEQFF.

A note on this clone: Additional DNA sequences in this sample encode the identical CDR3. The V gene is TRBV29-1, the J gene TRBJ1-1; no clear D. Per the germline V gene, CDR1 is SQVTM and CDR2 is ANQGSEA. Trimming cost V 1 base and J 0 bases, with 6 bases left between them. The CDR3 totals 13 residues. The DNA of the CDR3 is TGCAGCGTTGAAGGTGGCCTGAACACTGAAGCTTTCTTT. Amino acids: CSVEGGLNTEAFF. The full variable domain, rest sourced from reference TRBV29-1 and TRBJ1-1, is SAVISQKPSRDICQRGTSLTIQCQVDSQVTMMFWYRQQPGQSLTLIATANQGSEATYESGFVIDKFPISRPNLTFSTLTVSNMSPEDSSIYLCSVEGGLNTEAFFGQGTRLTVV.

V usage is TRBV10-3 and J usage is TRBJ2-2, with D possibly being TRBD2 (5 bases). The CDR3 spans 17 residues. V shed 4 bases and J shed 0 bases, with 15 bases lying between them. Germline loops: CDR1 ENHRY, CDR2 SYGVKD. CDR3 region: CAISASSASSNTGELFF. In nucleotides, the CDR3 is TGTGCCATCAGTGCCTCGTCGGCTAGCTCGAACACCGGGGAGCTGTTTTTT.

J is TRBJ2-7 and V is TRBV28, with D maybe TRBD2 (5 bases). The ends were cut back, 2 bases at V and 6 bases at J, with 8 bases in the middle. CDR3 length: 12 residues. Germline CDR1 and CDR2: MDHEN and SYDVKM. The CDR3 nucleotides are TGTGCCAGCAGTTTAGGAGGTCCCGAGCAGTACTTC. Translation: CASSLGGPEQYF.

CDR3 sequence reads: CSVVTGGETYNEQFF. The CDR3 nucleotides are TGCAGCGTTGTAACGGGCGGGGAGACCTACAATGAGCAGTTCTTC. V is TRBV29-1 and J is TRBJ2-1; a weak D match, TRBD2 (6 bases). CDR1 and CDR2 from the germline V gene are SQVTM and ANQGSEA. Trimming took off 4 bases at V and 2 bases at J, with 15 bases between the two ends. This CDR3 region has 15 residues.

The chain employs TRBV18 and TRBJ2-3; D ambiguous. The CDR3 runs to 14 residues. Deletions cut 0 bases from V and 1 base from J, with 5 bases between. CDR1 and CDR2 from the germline V gene are KGHSH and LQKENI. The CDR3, as DNA: TGTGCCAGCTCACCACCGGTCGGCACAGATACGCAGTATTTT. It codes for CASSPPVGTDTQYF.

This clone occurred a few times. The genes are TRBV29-1 and TRBJ1-2; 9 nucleotides match TRBD1. With 5 bases clipped from V and 3 bases from J, the junction kept 4 bases outside the gene matches. This CDR3 is 13 amino acids long. The germline V gene encodes CDR1 SQVTM and CDR2 ANQGSEA. CDR3 in amino acids: CSVRRDRDYGYTF. Here the CDR3 DNA reads TGCAGCGTTAGACGGGACAGGGACTATGGCTACACCTTC.

CDR3 nucleotides: TGTGCCTGGAGACCGGGGGACAGGGAAGCCTATGGCTACACCTTC. As protein: CAWRPGDREAYGYTF. The chain employs TRBV30 and TRBJ1-2; TRBD1 matches at 9 bases. Trimming cost V 3 bases and J 4 bases; bases outside gene matches: 9. The CDR3 has 15 amino acids. CDR1 and CDR2 from the germline V gene are GTSNPN and SVGIG (reference sequence).

The gene calls are TRBV25-1 and TRBJ1-1; 9 positions match TRBD1. V lost 11 bases and J lost 0; bases outside the gene matches: 13. CDR3 length equals 16 residues. Germline CDR1 MGHDK, CDR2 SYGVNS. CDR3 sequence: CASATGGQSLNTEAFF. The CDR3 DNA sequence: TGTGCCTCCGCTACAGGGGGCCAAAGCCTGAACACTGAAGCTTTCTTT.

The chain joins TRBV27 to TRBJ2-1, with 7 bases aligning to TRBD2. The CDR3 runs to 11 residues. With 9 bases clipped from V and 6 bases from J, the junction kept 2 bases outside the gene matches. The germline V gene encodes CDR1 MNHEY and CDR2 SMNVEV (reference sequence). DNA for the CDR3: TGTGCCAGTATAGCGGGCAATGAGCAGTTCTTC. Translated: CASIAGNEQFF.

This clone has only a few counts. The chain has TRBV29-1 and TRBJ2-2; TRBD2 matches at 13 bases. Looked up from germline, CDR1 is SQVTM and CDR2 is ANQGSEA. With V trimmed by 6 bases and J by 4 bases, 5 bases remained unmatched. There are 15 residues in the CDR3. The CDR3 DNA is TGCAGCGTGACACTAGCGGGAGGGCCCACCGGGGAGCTGTTTTTT. Residues: CSVTLAGGPTGELFF.

This chain joins TRBV30 and TRBJ2-1, with 9 bases matching TRBD2. V was clipped by 3 bases and J by 6 bases; unmatched bases: 3. The germline gives CDR1 GTSNPN, CDR2 SVGIG (reference sequence). This CDR3 has 13 amino acids. The CDR3 protein is CAWSAGGSNEQFF. The CDR3 coding sequence is TGTGCCTGGAGCGCGGGGGGGTCCAATGAGCAGTTCTTC.

The V call is TRBV20-1, the J call TRBJ2-5; D remains unclear. Germline CDR1 DFQATT, CDR2 SNEGSKA (reference sequence). Trimming shortened V by 4 bases and J by 5 bases, and 5 bases separated the two germline ends. The CDR3 has 10 amino acids. The CDR3 here is CSAIKETQYF. Written as DNA, the CDR3 is TGCAGTGCTATCAAGGAGACCCAGTACTTC.

The V gene is TRBV29-1, the J gene TRBJ2-1; no clear D gene. This CDR3 comprises 14 residues. CDR1 is SQVTM and CDR2 is ANQGSEA in the germline V gene. The V and J ends lost 7 bases and 2 bases respectively, with 15 bases between them. The CDR3, as DNA: TGCAGCGCCCGCATGCCTCTCACCTACAATGAGCAGTTCTTC. This sequence encodes CSARMPLTYNEQFF.

The sample holds a few counts of this clone. The chain employs TRBV14 and TRBJ2-1; 12 bases agree with TRBD2. The CDR3 covers 17 residues. Trimming took 1 base from V and 8 from J; bases not matched to a gene: 9. Germline-derived CDR1 and CDR2 are SGHDN and FVKESK. The CDR3: CASSQAVTSGGGDEQFF. In DNA form, the CDR3 reads TGTGCCAGCAGCCAAGCCGTGACTAGCGGGGGAGGCGATGAGCAGTTCTTC.

Turning to this clone: Other nucleotide sequences in the sample specify the same CDR3. This chain uses TRBV2 with TRBJ1-5; D ambiguous. The CDR3 loop spans 14 amino acids. V was clipped by 3 bases and J by 0 bases, with 6 bases between them. Per the germline V gene, CDR1 is SNHLY and CDR2 is FYNNEI. CDR3 sequence: CASSDGDSNQPQHF. The CDR3 coding sequence is TGTGCCAGCAGTGACGGGGATAGCAATCAGCCCCAGCATTTT.

The sample holds a few counts of this clone. This chain joins TRBV18 and TRBJ2-7, with D unclear. The CDR3 extends over 14 amino acids. Germline values: CDR1 KGHSH, CDR2 LQKENI. Deletions cut 5 bases from V and 4 bases from J, with 15 bases between. CDR3 sequence reads: CASSEVGPKYEQYF. The CDR3 coding sequence is TGTGCCAGCTCAGAGGTCGGCCCAAAATACGAGCAGTACTTC. Full variable domain (outside the CDR3, taken from reference TRBV18 and TRBJ2-7): NAGVMQNPRHLVRRRGQEARLRCSPMKGHSHVYWYRQLPEEGLKFMVYLQKENIIDESGMPKERFSAEFPKEGPSILRIQQVVRGDSAAYFCASSEVGPKYEQYFGPGTRLTVT.

The genes are TRBV29-1 and TRBJ1-2; no reliable D call. CDR1 and CDR2 from the germline V gene are SQVTM and ANQGSEA. The CDR3 is 14 residues long. The V end lost 2 bases, the J end lost 4 bases, and 14 bases lay between the germline ends. CDR3 sequence: CSVEQERMFYGYTF. The DNA for the CDR3 is TGCAGCGTTGAACAGGAGCGGATGTTCTATGGCTACACCTTC.

This clone was found a few times. This chain connects TRBV29-1 to TRBJ2-1, with TRBD2 identical over 10 bases. CDR1 and CDR2 from the germline V gene are SQVTM and ANQGSEA. J gave up 6 bases and V 4 bases, and 9 bases lay outside the gene matches. The CDR3 consists of 15 residues. CDR3 loop: CSVAGPSGRSNEQFF. The DNA of the CDR3 is TGCAGCGTTGCGGGTCCTAGCGGGAGATCCAATGAGCAGTTCTTC.

The chain has TRBV4-1 and TRBJ2-7, with D unclear. CDR1 is MGHRA, CDR2 YSYEKL, per germline. The CDR3 covers 14 residues. V was clipped by 2 bases and J by 0 bases, with 8 bases between them. In DNA form, the CDR3 reads TGCGCCAGCAGCCAACCGCAGAACTCCTACGAGCAGTACTTC. Protein: CASSQPQNSYEQYF.